This T cell receptor beta chain emerged from a study of cytomegalovirus exposure and HLA in healthy donors. Study-wide results and caveats: Sequencing depth roughly uniform across donors was assumed in presence/absence analyses. With high specificity and sensitivity, the classifier reportedly diagnosed cytomegalovirus status. TRBV6-2, TRBV6-3 and other indistinguishable V segments were excluded.

PCR involved 60 Vbeta and 13 Jbeta primers. Clones were read by immunoSEQ multiplex PCR, and TCRdb kept only the in-frame ones, dropping some. The table lists over 150,000 clones, 70% to 80% of them singletons. CDR3 length: 16 residues. CDR1 and CDR2 (germline): MDHEN, SYDVKM. V lost 6 bases and J 5 bases, leaving 20 bases between the germline ends. In the case of this clone: The antigen is unknown.

Input material: PBMCs. The receptor was derived from a woman aged 40 to 50 in good health and CMV-seronegative. The chain couples TRBV28 to TRBJ1-5, with D maybe TRBD1 (6 bases). CDR3 DNA: TGTGCCAGCAGACGACTCACAGGGAGCGGGGATCAGCCCCAGCATTTT. This gives the protein CASRRLTGSGDQPQHF. Full variable domain (outside the CDR3, taken from reference TRBV28 and TRBJ1-5): DVKVTQSSRYLVKRTGEKVFLECVQDMDHENMFWYRQDPGLGLRLIYFSYDVKMKEKGDIPEGYSVSREKKERFSLILESASTNQTSMYLCASRRLTGSGDQPQHFGDGTRLSIL.